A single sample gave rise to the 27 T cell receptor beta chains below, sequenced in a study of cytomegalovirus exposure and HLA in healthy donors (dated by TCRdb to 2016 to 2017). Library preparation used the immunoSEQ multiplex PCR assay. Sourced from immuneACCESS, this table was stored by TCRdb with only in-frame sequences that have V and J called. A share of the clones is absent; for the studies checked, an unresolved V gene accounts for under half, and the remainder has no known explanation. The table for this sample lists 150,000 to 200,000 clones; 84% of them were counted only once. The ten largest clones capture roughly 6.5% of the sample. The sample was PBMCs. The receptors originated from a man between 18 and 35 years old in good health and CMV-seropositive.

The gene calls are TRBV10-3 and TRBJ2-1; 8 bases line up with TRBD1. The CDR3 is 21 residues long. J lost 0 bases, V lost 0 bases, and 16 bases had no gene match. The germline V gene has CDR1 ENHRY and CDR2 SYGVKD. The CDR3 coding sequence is TGTGCCATCAGTGAGTCTCCGGGACAGGATGTCTACTTTAGCTCCTACAATGAGCAGTTCTTC. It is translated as CAISESPGQDVYFSSYNEQFF.

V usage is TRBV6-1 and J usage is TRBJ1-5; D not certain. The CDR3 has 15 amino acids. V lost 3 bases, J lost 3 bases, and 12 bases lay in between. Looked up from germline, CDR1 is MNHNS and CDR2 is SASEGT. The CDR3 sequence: CASSESIGPNQPQHF. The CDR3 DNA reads TGTGCCAGCAGTGAGTCGATTGGGCCCAATCAGCCCCAGCATTTT.

Here the CDR3 DNA reads TGTGCCAGTGGGAGAGGGCCTAGCCAAGGAAACATTCAGTACTTC. Translating gives CASGRGPSQGNIQYF. The chain is built from TRBV10-3 and TRBJ2-4; possible D gene TRBD2, 5 bases. Trimming took off 10 bases at V and 6 bases at J, with 22 bases between the two ends. This CDR3 has 15 residues. CDR1 ENHRY and CDR2 SYGVKD come from the germline V gene.

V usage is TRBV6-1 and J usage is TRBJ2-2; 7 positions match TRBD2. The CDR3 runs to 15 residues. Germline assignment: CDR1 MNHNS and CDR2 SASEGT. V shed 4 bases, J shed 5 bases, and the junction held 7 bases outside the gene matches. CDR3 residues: CASSGASGTTGELFF. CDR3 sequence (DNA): TGTGCCAGCAGTGGAGCTAGCGGAACGACCGGGGAGCTGTTTTTT.

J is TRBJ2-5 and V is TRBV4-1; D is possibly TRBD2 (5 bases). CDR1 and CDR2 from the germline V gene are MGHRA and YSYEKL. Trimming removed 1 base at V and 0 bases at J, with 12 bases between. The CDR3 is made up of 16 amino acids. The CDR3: CASSQGGGPYQETQYF. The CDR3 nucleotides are TGCGCCAGCAGCCAAGGCGGAGGACCTTACCAAGAGACCCAGTACTTC.

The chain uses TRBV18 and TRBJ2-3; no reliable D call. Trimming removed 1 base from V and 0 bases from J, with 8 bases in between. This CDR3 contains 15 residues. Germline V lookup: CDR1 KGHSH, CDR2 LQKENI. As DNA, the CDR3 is TGTGCCAGCTCACCACGACACACTAGCACAGATACGCAGTATTTT. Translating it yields CASSPRHTSTDTQYF.

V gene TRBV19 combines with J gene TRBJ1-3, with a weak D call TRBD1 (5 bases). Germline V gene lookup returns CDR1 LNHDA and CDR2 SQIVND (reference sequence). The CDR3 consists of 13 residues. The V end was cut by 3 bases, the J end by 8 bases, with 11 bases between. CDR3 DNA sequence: TGTGCCAGTAGTATGGGGGGAACGGACACCATATATTTT. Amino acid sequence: CASSMGGTDTIYF.

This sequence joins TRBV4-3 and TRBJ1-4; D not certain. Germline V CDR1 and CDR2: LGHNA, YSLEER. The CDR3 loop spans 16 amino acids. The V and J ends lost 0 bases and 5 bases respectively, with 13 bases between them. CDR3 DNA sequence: TGCGCCAGCAGCCAAGAGGAAGGCGGTTTAAATGAAAAACTGTTTTTT. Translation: CASSQEEGGLNEKLFF.

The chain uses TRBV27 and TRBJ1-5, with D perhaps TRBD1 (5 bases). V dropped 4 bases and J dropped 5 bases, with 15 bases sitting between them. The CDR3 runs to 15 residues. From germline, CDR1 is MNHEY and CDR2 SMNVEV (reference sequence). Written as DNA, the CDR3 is TGTGCCAGCAGTTACCGTAGCGGGGGGGATCAGCCCCAGCATTTT. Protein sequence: CASSYRSGGDQPQHF.

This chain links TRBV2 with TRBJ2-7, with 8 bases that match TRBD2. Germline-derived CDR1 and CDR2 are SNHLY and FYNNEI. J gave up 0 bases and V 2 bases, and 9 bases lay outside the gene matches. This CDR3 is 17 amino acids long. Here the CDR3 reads CASSESRLARSSYEQYF. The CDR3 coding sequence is TGTGCCAGCAGTGAATCGCGACTAGCGCGGAGCTCCTACGAGCAGTACTTC.

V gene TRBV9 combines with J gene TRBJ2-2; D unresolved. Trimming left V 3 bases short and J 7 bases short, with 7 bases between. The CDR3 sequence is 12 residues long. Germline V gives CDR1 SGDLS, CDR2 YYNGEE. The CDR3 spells CASSDSSGELFF. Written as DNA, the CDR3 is TGTGCCAGCAGCGATTCCAGCGGGGAGCTGTTTTTT.

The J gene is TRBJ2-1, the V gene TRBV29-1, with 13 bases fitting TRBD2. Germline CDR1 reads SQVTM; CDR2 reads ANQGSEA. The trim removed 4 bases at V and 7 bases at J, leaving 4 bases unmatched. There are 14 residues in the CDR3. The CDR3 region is CSVGTSGSLNEQFF. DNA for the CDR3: TGCAGCGTTGGGACTAGCGGGAGTTTAAATGAGCAGTTCTTC.

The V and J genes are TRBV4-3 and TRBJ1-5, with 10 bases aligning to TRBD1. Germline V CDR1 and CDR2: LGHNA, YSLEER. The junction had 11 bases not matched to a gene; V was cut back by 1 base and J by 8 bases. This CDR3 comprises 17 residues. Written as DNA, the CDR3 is TGCGCCAGCAGCCAAGGGACCTCCGGGACAGGGGTAGAGCCCCAGCATTTT. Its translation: CASSQGTSGTGVEPQHF.

CDR3 sequence reads: CASRSTMNTEAFF. The CDR3 coding sequence is TGCGCCAGCCGGAGTACTATGAACACTGAAGCTTTCTTT. The rearrangement joins TRBV5-1 to TRBJ1-1; D is unresolved. Germline V gene data show CDR1 as SGHRS and CDR2 as YFSETQ. CDR3 length: 13 residues. V was cut by 7 bases and J by 0 bases, with 10 bases left in between.

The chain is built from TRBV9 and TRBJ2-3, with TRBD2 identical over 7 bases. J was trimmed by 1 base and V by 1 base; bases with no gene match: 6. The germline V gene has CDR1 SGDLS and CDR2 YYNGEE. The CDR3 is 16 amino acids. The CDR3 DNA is TGTGCCAGCAGCGTAACGGCGGGAGTGGGCACAGATACGCAGTATTTT. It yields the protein CASSVTAGVGTDTQYF.

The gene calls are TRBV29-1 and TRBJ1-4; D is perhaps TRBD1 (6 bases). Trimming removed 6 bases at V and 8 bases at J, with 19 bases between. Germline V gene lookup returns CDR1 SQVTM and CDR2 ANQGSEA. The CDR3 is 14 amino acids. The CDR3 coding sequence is TGCAGCGTCCTGCAGGACGGGGGGCAGGAAAAACTGTTTTTT. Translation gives CSVLQDGGQEKLFF.

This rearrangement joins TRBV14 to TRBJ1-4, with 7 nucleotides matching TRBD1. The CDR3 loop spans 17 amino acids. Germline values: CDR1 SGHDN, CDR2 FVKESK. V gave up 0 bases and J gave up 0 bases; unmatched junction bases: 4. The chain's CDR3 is CASSQDSDRATNEKLFF. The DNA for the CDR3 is TGTGCCAGCAGCCAAGATAGCGACAGGGCAACTAATGAAAAACTGTTTTTT.

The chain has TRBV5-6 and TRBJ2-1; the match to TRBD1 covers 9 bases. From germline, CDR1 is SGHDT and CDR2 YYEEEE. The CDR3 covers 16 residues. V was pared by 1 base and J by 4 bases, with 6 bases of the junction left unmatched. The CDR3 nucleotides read TGTGCCAGCAGCTTGTGGGGGACAGGGCTATACAATGAGCAGTTCTTC. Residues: CASSLWGTGLYNEQFF.

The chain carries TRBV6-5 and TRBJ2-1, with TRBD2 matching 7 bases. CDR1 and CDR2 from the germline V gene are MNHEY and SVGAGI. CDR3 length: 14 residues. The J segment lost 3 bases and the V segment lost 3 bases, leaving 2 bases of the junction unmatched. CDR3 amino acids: CASSYGRDYNEQFF. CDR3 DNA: TGTGCCAGCAGTTATGGGAGGGACTACAATGAGCAGTTCTTC.

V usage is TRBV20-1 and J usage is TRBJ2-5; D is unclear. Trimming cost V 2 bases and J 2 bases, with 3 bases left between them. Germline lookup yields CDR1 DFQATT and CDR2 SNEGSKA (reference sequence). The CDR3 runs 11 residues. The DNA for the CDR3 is TGCAGTGCTAGAACTCAAGAGACCCAGTACTTC. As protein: CSARTQETQYF.

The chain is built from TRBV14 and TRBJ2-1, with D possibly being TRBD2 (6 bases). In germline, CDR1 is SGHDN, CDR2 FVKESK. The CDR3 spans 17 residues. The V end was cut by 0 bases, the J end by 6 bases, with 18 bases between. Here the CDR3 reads CASSQDFTSGFGNEQFF. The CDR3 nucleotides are TGTGCCAGCAGCCAAGATTTCACCAGCGGGTTTGGCAATGAGCAGTTCTTC.

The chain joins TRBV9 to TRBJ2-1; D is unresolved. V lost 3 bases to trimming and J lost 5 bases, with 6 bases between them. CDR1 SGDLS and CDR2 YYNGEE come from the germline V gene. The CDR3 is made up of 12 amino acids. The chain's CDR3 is CASSGLNNEQFF. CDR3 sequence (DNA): TGTGCCAGCAGCGGACTGAACAATGAGCAGTTCTTC.

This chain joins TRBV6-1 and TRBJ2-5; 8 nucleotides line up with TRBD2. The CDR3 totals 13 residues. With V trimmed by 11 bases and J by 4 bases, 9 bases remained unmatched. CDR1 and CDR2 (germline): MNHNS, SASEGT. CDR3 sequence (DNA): TGTGCCGCCGGGCGGGAGGCCCGAGAGACCCAGTACTTC. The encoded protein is CAAGREARETQYF.

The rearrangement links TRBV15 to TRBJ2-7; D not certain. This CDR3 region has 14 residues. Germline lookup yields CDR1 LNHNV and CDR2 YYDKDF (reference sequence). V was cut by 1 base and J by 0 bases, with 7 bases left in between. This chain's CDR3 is CATSRGTSSYEQYF. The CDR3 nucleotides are TGTGCCACCAGCAGAGGTACCAGCTCCTACGAGCAGTACTTC.

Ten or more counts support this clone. This CDR3 is CASSPVKLSNEQFF. The DNA of the CDR3 is TGCGCCAGCAGCCCCGTTAAGCTGTCCAATGAGCAGTTCTTC. The chain uses TRBV4-3 and TRBJ2-1; D is unresolved. Germline V gene data show CDR1 as LGHNA and CDR2 as YSLEER. The CDR3 contains 14 residues. Deletions cut 4 bases from V and 6 bases from J, with 13 bases between.

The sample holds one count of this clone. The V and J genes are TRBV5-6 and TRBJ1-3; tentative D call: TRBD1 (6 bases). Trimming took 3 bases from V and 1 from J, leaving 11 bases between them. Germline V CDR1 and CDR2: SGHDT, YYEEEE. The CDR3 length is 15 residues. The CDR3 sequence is CASSSPGASGNTIYF. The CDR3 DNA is TGTGCCAGCAGCTCACCAGGGGCGTCTGGAAACACCATATATTTT.

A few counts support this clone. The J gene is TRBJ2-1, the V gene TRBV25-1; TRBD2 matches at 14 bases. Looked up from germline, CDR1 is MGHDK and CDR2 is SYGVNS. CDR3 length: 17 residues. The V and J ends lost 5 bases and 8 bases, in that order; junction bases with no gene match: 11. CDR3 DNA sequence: TGTGCCAGCAGTCCCGCCGGGACTAGCGGGAGACCAGATGAGCAGTTCTTC. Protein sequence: CASSPAGTSGRPDEQFF.